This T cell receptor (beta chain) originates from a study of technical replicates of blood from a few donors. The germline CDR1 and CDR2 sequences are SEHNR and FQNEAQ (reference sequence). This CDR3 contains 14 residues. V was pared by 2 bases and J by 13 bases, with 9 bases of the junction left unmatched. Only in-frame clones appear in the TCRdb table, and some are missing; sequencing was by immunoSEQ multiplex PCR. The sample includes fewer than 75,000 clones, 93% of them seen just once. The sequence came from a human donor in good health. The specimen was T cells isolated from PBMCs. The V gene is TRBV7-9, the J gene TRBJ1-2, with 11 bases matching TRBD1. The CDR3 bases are TGTGCCAGCAGCTTAACAGGGACAGGGGGAATGCGCACCTTC. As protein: CASSLTGTGGMRTF.